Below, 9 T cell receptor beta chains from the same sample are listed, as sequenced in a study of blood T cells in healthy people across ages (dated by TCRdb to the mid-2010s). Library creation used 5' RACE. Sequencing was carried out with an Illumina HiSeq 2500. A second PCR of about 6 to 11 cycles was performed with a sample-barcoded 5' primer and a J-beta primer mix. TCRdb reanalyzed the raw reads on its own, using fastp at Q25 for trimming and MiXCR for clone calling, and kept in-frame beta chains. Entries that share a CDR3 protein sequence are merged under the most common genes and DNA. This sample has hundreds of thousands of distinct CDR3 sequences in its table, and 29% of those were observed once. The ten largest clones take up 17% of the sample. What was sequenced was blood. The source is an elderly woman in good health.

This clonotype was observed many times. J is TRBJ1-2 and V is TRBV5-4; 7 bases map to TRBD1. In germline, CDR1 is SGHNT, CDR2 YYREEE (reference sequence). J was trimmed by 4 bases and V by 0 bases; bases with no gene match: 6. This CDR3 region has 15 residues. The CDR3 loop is CASSLVRTGFYGYTF. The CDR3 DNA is TGTGCCAGCAGCTTGGTCCGGACAGGATTCTATGGCTACACCTTC.

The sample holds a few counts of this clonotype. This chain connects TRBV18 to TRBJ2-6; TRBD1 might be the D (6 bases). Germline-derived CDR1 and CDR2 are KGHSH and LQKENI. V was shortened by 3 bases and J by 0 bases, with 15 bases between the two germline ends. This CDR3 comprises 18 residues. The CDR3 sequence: CASSPRQERYSGANVLTF. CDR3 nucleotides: TGTGCCAGCTCACCGCGACAGGAGCGATACTCTGGGGCCAACGTCCTGACTTTC. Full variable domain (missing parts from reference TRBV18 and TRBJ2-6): NAGVMQNPRHLVRRRGQEARLRCSPMKGHSHVYWYRQLPEEGLKFMVYLQKENIIDESGMPKERFSAEFPKEGPSILRIQQVVRGDSAAYFCASSPRQERYSGANVLTFGAGSRLTVL.

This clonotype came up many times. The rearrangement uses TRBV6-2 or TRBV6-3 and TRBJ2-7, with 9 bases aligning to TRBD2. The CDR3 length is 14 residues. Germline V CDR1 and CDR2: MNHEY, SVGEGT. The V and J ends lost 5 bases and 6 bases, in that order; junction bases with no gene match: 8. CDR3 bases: TGTGCCAGCAGTCGGACCGGGACTAGCTTCGAGCAGTACTTC. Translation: CASSRTGTSFEQYF.

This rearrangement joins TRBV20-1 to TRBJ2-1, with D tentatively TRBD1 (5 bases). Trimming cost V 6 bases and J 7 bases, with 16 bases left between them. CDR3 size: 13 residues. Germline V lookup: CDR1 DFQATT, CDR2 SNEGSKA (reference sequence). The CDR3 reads CSAPFPGLNEQFF. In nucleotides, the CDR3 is TGCAGTGCCCCCTTTCCAGGGTTGAATGAGCAGTTCTTC.

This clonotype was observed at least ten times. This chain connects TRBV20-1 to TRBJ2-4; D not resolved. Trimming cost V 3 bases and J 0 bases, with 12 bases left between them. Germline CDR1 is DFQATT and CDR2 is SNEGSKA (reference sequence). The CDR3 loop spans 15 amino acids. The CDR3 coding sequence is TGCAGTGCTAGGAGGTCGGCTTTAGCCAAAAACATTCAGTACTTC. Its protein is CSARRSALAKNIQYF.

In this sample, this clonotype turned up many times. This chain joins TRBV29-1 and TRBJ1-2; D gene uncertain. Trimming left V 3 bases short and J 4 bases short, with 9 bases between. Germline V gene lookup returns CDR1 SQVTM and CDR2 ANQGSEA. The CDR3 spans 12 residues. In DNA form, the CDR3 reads TGCAGCGTTGAGAGATATAGCTATGGCTACACCTTC. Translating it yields CSVERYSYGYTF.

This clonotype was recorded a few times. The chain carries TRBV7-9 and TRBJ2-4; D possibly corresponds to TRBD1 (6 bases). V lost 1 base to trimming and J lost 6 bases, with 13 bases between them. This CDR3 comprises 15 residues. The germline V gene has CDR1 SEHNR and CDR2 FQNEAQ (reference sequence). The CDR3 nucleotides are TGTGCCAGCAGCTTAGGAGCAGGGGCAGCAAACATTCAGTACTTC. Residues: CASSLGAGAANIQYF. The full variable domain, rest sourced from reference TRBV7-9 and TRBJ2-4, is DTGVSQNPRHKITKRGQNVTFRCDPISEHNRLYWYRQTLGQGPEFLTYFQNEAQLEKSRLLSDRFSAERPKGSFSTLEIQRTEQGDSAMYLCASSLGAGAANIQYFGAGTRLSVL.

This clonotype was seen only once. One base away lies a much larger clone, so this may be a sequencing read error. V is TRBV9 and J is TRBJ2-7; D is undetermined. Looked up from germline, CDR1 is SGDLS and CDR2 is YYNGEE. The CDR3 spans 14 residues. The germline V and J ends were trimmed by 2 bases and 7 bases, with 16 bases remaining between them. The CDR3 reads CASSVKDGSPEQYF. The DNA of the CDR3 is TGTGCCAGCAGCGTCAAGGACGGTTCTCCAGAGCAGTACTTC. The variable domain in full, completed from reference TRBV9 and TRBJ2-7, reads DSGVTQTPKHLITATGQRVTLRCSPRSGDLSVYWYQQSLDQGLQFLIQYYNGEERAKGNILERFSAQQFPDLHSELNLSSLELGDSALYFCASSVKDGSPEQYFGPGTRLTVT.

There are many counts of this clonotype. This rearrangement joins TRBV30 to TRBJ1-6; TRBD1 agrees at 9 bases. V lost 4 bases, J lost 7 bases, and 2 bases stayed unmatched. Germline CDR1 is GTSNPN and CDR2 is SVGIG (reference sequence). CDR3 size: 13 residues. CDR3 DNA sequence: TGTGCCTGGACAGACAGGGGGAATTCACCCCTCCACTTT. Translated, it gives CAWTDRGNSPLHF.